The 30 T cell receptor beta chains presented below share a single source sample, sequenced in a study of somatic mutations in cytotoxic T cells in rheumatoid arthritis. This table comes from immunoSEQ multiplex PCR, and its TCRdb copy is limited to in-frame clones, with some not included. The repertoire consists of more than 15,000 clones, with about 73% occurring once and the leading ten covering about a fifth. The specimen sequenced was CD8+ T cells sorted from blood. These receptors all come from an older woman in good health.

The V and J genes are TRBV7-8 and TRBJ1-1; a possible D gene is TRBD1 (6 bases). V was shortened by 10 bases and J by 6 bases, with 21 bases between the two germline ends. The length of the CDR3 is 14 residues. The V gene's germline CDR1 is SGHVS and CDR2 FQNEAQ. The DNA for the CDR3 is TGTGCCATCCTCGGACAGACAACTAATCCTGAAGCTTTCTTT. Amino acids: CAILGQTTNPEAFF.

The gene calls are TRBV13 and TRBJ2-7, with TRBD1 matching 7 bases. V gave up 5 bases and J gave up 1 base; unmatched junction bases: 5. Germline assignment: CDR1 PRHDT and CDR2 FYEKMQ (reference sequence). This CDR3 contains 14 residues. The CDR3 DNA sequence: TGTGCCAGCAGCAACCGACAGGGTTCCTACGAGCAGTACTTC. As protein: CASSNRQGSYEQYF.

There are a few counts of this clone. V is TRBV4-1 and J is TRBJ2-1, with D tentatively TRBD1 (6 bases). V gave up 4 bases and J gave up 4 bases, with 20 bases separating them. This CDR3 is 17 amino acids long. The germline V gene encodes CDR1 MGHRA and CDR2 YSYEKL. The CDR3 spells CASSPPRDISPYNEQFF. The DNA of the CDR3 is TGCGCCAGCAGCCCACCCCGGGACATCTCCCCTTACAATGAGCAGTTCTTC.

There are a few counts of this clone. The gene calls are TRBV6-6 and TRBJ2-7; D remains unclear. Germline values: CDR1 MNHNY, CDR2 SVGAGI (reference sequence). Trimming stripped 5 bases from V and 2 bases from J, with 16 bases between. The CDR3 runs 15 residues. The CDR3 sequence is CASSRDPQLPYEQYF. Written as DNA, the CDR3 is TGTGCCAGCAGTCGAGACCCACAGCTGCCCTACGAGCAGTACTTC.

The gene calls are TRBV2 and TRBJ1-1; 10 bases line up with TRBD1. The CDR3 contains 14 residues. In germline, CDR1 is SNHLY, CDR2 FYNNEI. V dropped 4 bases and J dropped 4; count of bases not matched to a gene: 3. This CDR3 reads CASSAWTGGTEAFF. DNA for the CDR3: TGTGCCAGCAGTGCTTGGACAGGGGGCACTGAAGCTTTCTTT.

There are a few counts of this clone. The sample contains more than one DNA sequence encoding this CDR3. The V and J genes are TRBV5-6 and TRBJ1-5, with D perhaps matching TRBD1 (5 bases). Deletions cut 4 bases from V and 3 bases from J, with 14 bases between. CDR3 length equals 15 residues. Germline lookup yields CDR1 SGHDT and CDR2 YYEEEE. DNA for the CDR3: TGTGCCAGCAGCCCAGGCTGGGGACCCAATCAGCCCCAGCATTTT. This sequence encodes CASSPGWGPNQPQHF.

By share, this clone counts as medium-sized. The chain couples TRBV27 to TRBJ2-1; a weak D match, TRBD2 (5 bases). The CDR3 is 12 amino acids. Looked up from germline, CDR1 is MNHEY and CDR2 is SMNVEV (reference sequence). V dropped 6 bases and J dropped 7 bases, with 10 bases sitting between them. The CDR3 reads CASSRGTNEQFF. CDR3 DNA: TGTGCCAGCAGCCGGGGTACGAATGAGCAGTTCTTC.

The CDR3 coding sequence is TGCGCCAGCAGCCCAGGGACCACATCCTACGAGCAGTACTTC. This encodes CASSPGTTSYEQYF. J is TRBJ2-7 and V is TRBV5-1; D is tentatively TRBD1 or TRBD2 (5 bases each). From germline, CDR1 is SGHRS and CDR2 YFSETQ. The length of the CDR3 is 14 residues. Trimming removed 4 bases from V and 1 base from J, with 12 bases in between.

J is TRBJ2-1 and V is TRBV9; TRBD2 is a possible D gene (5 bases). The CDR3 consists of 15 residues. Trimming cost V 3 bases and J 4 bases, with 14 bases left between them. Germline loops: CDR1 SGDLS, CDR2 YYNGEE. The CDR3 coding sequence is TGTGCCAGCAGCGCGTCGGGATATGCATACAATGAGCAGTTCTTC. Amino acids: CASSASGYAYNEQFF.

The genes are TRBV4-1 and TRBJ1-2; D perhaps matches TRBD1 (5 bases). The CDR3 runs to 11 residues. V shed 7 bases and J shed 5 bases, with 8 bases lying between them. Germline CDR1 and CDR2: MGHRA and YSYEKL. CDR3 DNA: TGCGCCAGCACCGGGGGTTATGGCTACACCTTC. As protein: CASTGGYGYTF.

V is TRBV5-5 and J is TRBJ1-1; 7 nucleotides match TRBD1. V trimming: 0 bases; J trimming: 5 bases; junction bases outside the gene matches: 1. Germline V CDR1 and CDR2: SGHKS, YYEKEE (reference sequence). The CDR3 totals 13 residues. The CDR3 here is CASSLDRGTEAFF. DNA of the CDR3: TGTGCCAGCAGCTTGGACAGGGGAACTGAAGCTTTCTTT.

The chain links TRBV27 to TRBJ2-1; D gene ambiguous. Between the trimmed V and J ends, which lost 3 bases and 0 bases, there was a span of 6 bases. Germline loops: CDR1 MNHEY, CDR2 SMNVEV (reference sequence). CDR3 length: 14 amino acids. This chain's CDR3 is CASSFHSSYNEQFF. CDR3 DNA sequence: TGTGCCAGCAGTTTTCATAGCTCCTACAATGAGCAGTTCTTC.

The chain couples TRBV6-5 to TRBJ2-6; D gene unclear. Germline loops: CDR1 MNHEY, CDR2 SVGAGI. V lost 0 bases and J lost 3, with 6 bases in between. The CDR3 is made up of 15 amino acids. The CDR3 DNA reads TGTGCCAGCAGTTACTCGAGCGATGGGGCCAACGTCCTGACTTTC. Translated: CASSYSSDGANVLTF.

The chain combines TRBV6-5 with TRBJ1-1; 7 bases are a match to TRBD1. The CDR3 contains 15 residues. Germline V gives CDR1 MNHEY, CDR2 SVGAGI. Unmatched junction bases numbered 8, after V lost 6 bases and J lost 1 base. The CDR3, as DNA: TGTGCCAGCAGGCCGACGGGACAGACGAACACTGAAGCTTTCTTT. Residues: CASRPTGQTNTEAFF.

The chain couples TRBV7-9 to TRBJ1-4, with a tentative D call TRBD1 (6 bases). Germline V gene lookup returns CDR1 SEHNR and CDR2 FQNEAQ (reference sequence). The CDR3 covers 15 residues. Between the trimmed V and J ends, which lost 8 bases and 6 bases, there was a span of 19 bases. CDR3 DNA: TGTGCCAGCGCCCTTCCCAGGGGAGCGGATGAAAAACTGTTTTTT. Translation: CASALPRGADEKLFF.

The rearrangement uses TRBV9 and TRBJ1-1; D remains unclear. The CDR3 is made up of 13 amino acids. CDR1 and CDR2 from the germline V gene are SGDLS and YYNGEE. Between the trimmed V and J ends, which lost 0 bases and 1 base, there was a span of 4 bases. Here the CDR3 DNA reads TGTGCCAGCAGCGTAGGCAGGAACACTGAAGCTTTCTTT. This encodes CASSVGRNTEAFF.

CDR3 sequence (DNA): TGTGCCAGCAGCCAATCGGCGGAGAACACTGAAGCTTTCTTT. Translated, it gives CASSQSAENTEAFF. V gene TRBV16 combines with J gene TRBJ1-1, with D unresolved. The CDR3 contains 14 residues. V was pared by 0 bases and J by 1 base, with 6 bases between. In germline, CDR1 is KGHSY, CDR2 FQNENV.

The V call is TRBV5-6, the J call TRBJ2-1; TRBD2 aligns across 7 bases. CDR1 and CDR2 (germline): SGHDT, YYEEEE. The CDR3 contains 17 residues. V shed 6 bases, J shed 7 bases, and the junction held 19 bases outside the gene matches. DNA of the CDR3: TGTGCCAGCACCCTGATCGAGGGGAGGGGATCGGGGAATGAGCAGTTCTTC. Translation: CASTLIEGRGSGNEQFF.

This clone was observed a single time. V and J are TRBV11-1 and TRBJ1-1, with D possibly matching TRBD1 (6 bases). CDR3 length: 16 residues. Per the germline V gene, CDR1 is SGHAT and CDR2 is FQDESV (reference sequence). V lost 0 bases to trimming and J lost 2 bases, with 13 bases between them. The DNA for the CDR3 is TGTGCCAGCAGCTTAGCGAGTTACAGGGCCAACACTGAAGCTTTCTTT. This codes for CASSLASYRANTEAFF.

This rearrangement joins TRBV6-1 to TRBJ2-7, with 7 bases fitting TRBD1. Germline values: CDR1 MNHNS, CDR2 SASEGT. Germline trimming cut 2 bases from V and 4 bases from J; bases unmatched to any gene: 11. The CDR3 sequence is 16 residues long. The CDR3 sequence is CASSEYGRTGFYEQYF. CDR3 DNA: TGTGCCAGCAGTGAATATGGACGGACAGGCTTTTACGAGCAGTACTTC.

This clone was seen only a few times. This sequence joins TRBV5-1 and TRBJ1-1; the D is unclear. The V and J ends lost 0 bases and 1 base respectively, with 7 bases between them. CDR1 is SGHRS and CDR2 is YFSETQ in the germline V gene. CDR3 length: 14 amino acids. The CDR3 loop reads CASSLDPRNTEAFF. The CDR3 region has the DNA TGCGCCAGCAGCTTGGATCCCCGGAACACTGAAGCTTTCTTT.

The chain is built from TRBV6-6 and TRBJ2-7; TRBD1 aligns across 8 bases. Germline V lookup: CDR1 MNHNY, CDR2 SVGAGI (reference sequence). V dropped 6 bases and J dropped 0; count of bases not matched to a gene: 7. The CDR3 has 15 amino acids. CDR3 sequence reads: CASSQTGDSSYEQYF. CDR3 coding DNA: TGTGCCAGCAGCCAGACAGGGGACAGCTCCTACGAGCAGTACTTC.

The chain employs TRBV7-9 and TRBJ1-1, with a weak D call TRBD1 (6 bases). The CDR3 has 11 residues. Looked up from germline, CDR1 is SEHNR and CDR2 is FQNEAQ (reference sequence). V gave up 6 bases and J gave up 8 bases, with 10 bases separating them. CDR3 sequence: CASRGGGEAFF. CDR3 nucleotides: TGTGCCAGCAGAGGCGGGGGCGAAGCTTTCTTT.

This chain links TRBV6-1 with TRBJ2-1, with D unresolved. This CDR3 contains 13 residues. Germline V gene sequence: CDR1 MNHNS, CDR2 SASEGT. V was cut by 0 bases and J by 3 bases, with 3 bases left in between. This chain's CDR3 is CASSEAIYNEQFF. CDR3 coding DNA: TGTGCCAGCAGTGAAGCAATCTACAATGAGCAGTTCTTC.

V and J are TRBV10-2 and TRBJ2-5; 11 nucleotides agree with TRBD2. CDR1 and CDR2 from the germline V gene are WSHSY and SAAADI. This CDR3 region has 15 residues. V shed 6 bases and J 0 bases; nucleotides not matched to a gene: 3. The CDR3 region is CASRQLAGDQETQYF. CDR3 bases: TGCGCCAGCAGGCAACTAGCGGGGGACCAAGAGACCCAGTACTTC.

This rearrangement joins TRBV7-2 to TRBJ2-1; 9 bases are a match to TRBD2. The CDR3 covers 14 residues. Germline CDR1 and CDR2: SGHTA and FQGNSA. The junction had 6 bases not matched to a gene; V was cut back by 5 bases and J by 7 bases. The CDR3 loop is CASSPRTSVNEQFF. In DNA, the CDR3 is TGTGCCAGCAGCCCCCGGACTAGCGTGAATGAGCAGTTCTTC.

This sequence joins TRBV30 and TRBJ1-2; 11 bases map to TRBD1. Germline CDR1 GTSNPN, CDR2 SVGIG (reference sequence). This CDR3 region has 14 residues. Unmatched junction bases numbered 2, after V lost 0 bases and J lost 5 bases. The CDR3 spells CAWSVDRGPYGYTF. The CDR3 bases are TGTGCCTGGAGTGTGGACAGGGGGCCTTATGGCTACACCTTC.

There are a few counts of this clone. The CDR3 is CASSPTWPNEKLFF. The CDR3 DNA reads TGTGCCAGCTCGCCAACATGGCCCAATGAAAAACTGTTTTTT. This chain links TRBV18 with TRBJ1-4; D remains ambiguous. Trimming cost V 6 bases and J 5 bases, with 13 bases left between them. There are 14 residues in the CDR3. The germline CDR1 and CDR2 sequences are KGHSH and LQKENI.

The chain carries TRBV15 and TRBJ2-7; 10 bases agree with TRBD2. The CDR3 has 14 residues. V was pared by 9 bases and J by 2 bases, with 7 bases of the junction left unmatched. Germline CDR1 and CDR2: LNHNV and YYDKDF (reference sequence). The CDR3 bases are TGTGCCACAGGCCCCGGGACTAGCGCCTACGAGCAGTACTTC. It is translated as CATGPGTSAYEQYF.

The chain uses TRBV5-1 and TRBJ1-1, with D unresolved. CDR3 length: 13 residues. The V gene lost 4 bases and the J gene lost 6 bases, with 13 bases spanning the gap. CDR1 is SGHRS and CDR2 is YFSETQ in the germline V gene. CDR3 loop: CASSADWVAEAFF. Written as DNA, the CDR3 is TGCGCCAGCAGCGCCGACTGGGTCGCTGAAGCTTTCTTT.